This T cell receptor beta chain was sequenced in a study of blood T cells in healthy people across ages. Study-wide context: In model experiments, template switching was able to capture about one barcoded beta molecule for every two T cells that were present. Study-level findings and limits: As age increased, TCR beta diversity per million T cells fell in a roughly linear fashion.

The germline V gene encodes CDR1 SGHRS and CDR2 YFSETQ. The CDR3 runs to 14 residues. The germline V and J ends were trimmed by 7 bases and 8 bases, with 18 bases remaining between them. This clonotype was observed a few times. The antigen remains undetermined. A J-beta primer mix and a sample-barcoded 5' primer were used in a second PCR of roughly 7 to 12 cycles. One entry per CDR3 protein results from TCRdb running MiXCR on the 5' RACE reads. The table has some 1.5 million distinct CDR3 sequences, 28% seen once. RNA extraction gave at least 5.5 micrograms of total RNA per sample. The clonotype comes from a woman under 40 in good health. The source material was blood. V gene TRBV5-1 combines with J gene TRBJ1-4; D gene uncertain. CDR3 DNA: TGCGCCAGCGCAGAGACCTCCCTACCCGAAAAACTGTTTTTT. Residues: CASAETSLPEKLFF. Complete variable domain (other parts from reference TRBV5-1 and TRBJ1-4): KAGVTQTPRYLIKTRGQQVTLSCSPISGHRSVSWYQQTPGQGLQFLFEYFSETQRNKGNFPGRFSGRQFSNSRSEMNVSTLELGDSALYLCASAETSLPEKLFFGSGTQLSVL.